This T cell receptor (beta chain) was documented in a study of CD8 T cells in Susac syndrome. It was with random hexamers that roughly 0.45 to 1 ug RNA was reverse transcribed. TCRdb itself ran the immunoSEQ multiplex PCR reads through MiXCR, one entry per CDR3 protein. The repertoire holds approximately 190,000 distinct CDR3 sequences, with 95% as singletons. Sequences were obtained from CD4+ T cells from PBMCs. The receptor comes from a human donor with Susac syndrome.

The CDR3 protein is CASSRGGTPTRLNTGELFF. The CDR3 DNA follows: TGTGCCAGCAGCCGGGGTGGGACACCAACTCGATTGAACACCGGGGAGCTGTTTTTT. J is TRBJ2-2 and V is TRBV7-3, with D possibly TRBD1 on 6 matching bases. V was trimmed by 5 bases and J by 1 base, leaving 23 bases between them. The CDR3 is 19 residues long. Germline V gene lookup returns CDR1 SGHTA and CDR2 FQGTGA. Complete variable domain (other parts from reference TRBV7-3 and TRBJ2-2): GAGVSQTPSNKVTEKGKYVELRCDPISGHTALYWYRQSLGQGPEFLIYFQGTGAADDSGLPNDRFFAVRPEGSVSTLKIQRTERGDSAVYLCASSRGGTPTRLNTGELFFGEGSRLTVL.